The 29 T cell receptor beta chains given below trace back to one sample, sequenced in a study of blood T cell repertoires in COVID-19. Profiling relied on immunoSEQ multiplex PCR, and the TCRdb table lists in-frame clones only, not all of them. The table lists 250,000 to 300,000 clones, 86% of them singletons. Sequencing was done on a sample of peripheral blood. These receptors all stem from a woman between 65 and 79 years old with COVID-19, enrolled during active disease.

The rearrangement joins TRBV4-2 to TRBJ1-2; no reliable D call. V lost 3 bases to trimming and J lost 3 bases, with 5 bases between them. The CDR3 runs to 12 residues. From germline, CDR1 is LGHNA and CDR2 YNFKEQ. Written as DNA, the CDR3 is TGTGCCAGCAGCCAGGGCTACTATGGCTACACCTTC. Its protein product is CASSQGYYGYTF.

The CDR3 is CASSAGGPSYEQYF. CDR3 coding DNA: TGTGCCAGCAGTGCAGGGGGCCCCTCCTACGAGCAGTACTTC. The rearrangement links TRBV2 to TRBJ2-7; TRBD1 matches at 8 bases. Trimming took 4 bases from V and 0 from J; bases not matched to a gene: 2. Germline CDR1 reads SNHLY; CDR2 reads FYNNEI. The CDR3 spans 14 residues. Supplemented by reference TRBV2 and TRBJ2-7, the full variable domain reads EPEVTQTPSHQVTQMGQEVILRCVPISNHLYFYWYRQILGQKVEFLVSFYNNEISEKSEIFDDQFSVERPDGSNFTLKIRSTKLEDSAMYFCASSAGGPSYEQYFGPGTRLTVT.

The DNA of the CDR3 is TGTGCCAGCAGTCCCGGGACAGGGGGGATGAACACTGAAGCTTTCTTT. Amino acids: CASSPGTGGMNTEAFF. The chain links TRBV27 to TRBJ1-1, with 11 bases fitting TRBD1. CDR1 MNHEY and CDR2 SMNVEV come from the germline V gene (reference sequence). J lost 0 bases, V lost 5 bases, and 5 bases had no gene match. There are 16 residues in the CDR3.

V and J are TRBV7-8 and TRBJ1-2, with 7 bases that match TRBD1. This CDR3 comprises 14 residues. Germline CDR1 SGHVS, CDR2 FQNEAQ. V lost 4 bases, J lost 6 bases, and 8 bases stayed unmatched. CDR3 nucleotide sequence: TGTGCCAGCAGCTACGACAGGGCAAGAGATGGCTACACCTTC. Protein sequence: CASSYDRARDGYTF.

V and J are TRBV5-1 and TRBJ1-1, with 8 bases lining up with TRBD1. CDR1 and CDR2 (germline): SGHRS, YFSETQ. V was pared by 4 bases and J by 1 base, with 6 bases of the junction left unmatched. The CDR3 is 15 residues long. The chain's CDR3 is CASSPRTGQNTEAFF. CDR3 DNA: TGCGCCAGCAGCCCCCGGACAGGGCAGAACACTGAAGCTTTCTTT.

J is TRBJ2-7 and V is TRBV4-2, with 7 bases aligning to TRBD1. Germline V gene lookup returns CDR1 LGHNA and CDR2 YNFKEQ. Trimming removed 1 base from V and 3 bases from J; junction bases left unmatched: 3. The CDR3 is made up of 14 amino acids. As DNA, the CDR3 is TGTGCCAGCAGCCAAGGAAGGGACAGCTACGAGCAGTACTTC. Its protein is CASSQGRDSYEQYF.

This rearrangement joins TRBV5-5 to TRBJ1-5; D unclear. V was clipped by 2 bases and J by 0 bases, with 6 bases between them. The germline V gene has CDR1 SGHKS and CDR2 YYEKEE (reference sequence). This CDR3 has 14 residues. CDR3 region: CASSFGDSNQPQHF. CDR3 sequence (DNA): TGTGCCAGCAGCTTTGGAGATAGCAATCAGCCCCAGCATTTT.

The CDR3 is CAINSGQGNEQYF. The CDR3 bases are TGTGCCATCAATTCGGGACAGGGCAACGAGCAGTACTTC. The genes are TRBV10-3 and TRBJ2-7; 9 bases agree with TRBD1. The V segment lost 7 bases and the J segment 5 bases; nucleotides outside the gene matches: 6. The germline CDR1 and CDR2 sequences are ENHRY and SYGVKD. The CDR3 is 13 amino acids.

This clone was seen repeatedly, ten times or more. The V call is TRBV4-2, the J call TRBJ2-3; TRBD2 matches at 7 bases. V lost 0 bases, J lost 4 bases, and 7 bases stayed unmatched. CDR3 length: 16 amino acids. The germline gives CDR1 LGHNA, CDR2 YNFKEQ. In DNA, the CDR3 is TGTGCCAGCAGCCAAGATAGCGGGCCCCCTCCAGATACGCAGTATTTT. The encoded protein is CASSQDSGPPPDTQYF.

The rearrangement links TRBV5-1 to TRBJ2-6, with 8 positions matching TRBD1. The CDR3 length is 19 residues. Trimming removed 3 bases from V and 0 bases from J; junction bases left unmatched: 11. The germline V gene encodes CDR1 SGHRS and CDR2 YFSETQ. CDR3 residues: CASSSSPGTGVSGANVLTF. The CDR3 bases are TGCGCCAGCAGCTCCTCTCCCGGGACAGGAGTCTCTGGGGCCAACGTCCTGACTTTC. Filled out from reference TRBV5-1 and TRBJ2-6, the complete variable domain reads KAGVTQTPRYLIKTRGQQVTLSCSPISGHRSVSWYQQTPGQGLQFLFEYFSETQRNKGNFPGRFSGRQFSNSRSEMNVSTLELGDSALYLCASSSSPGTGVSGANVLTFGAGSRLTVL.

J is TRBJ1-3 and V is TRBV28; perhaps TRBD1 as D (5 bases). Between the trimmed V and J ends, which lost 6 bases and 2 bases, there was a span of 8 bases. The germline CDR1 and CDR2 sequences are MDHEN and SYDVKM. This CDR3 has 13 residues. The CDR3 region is CASRRGPGNTIYF. The CDR3 coding sequence is TGTGCCAGCAGAAGGGGTCCTGGAAACACCATATATTTT.

The chain carries TRBV12-5 and TRBJ1-4; TRBD1 might be the D (6 bases). This CDR3 comprises 16 residues. Per germline, CDR1 LGHNT and CDR2 FRNRAP. V was clipped by 3 bases and J by 6 bases, with 17 bases between them. The CDR3, as DNA: TGTGCTAGTGGTTTCCCTGGGGCGGGGGGCTATGAAAAACTGTTTTTT. Protein: CASGFPGAGGYEKLFF.

The chain is built from TRBV7-2 and TRBJ1-2; TRBD1 aligns across 8 bases. From germline, CDR1 is SGHTA and CDR2 FQGNSA. After removal of 1 base from V and 4 bases from J, the junction contained 8 bases not matched to a gene. The CDR3 is made up of 16 amino acids. CDR3 loop: CASSLGIQGAVYGYTF. The CDR3 DNA sequence: TGTGCCAGCAGCTTAGGAATCCAGGGGGCAGTCTATGGCTACACCTTC.

V is TRBV24-1 and J is TRBJ2-1, with 8 bases aligning to TRBD2. CDR3 length equals 12 residues. Germline assignment: CDR1 KGHDR and CDR2 SFDVKD. V trimming: 9 bases; J trimming: 9 bases; junction bases outside the gene matches: 6. The CDR3 bases are TGTGCCACCGGGACCGGGGGGGGTGAGCAGTTCTTC. Residues: CATGTGGGEQFF.

V and J are TRBV2 and TRBJ2-5; 8 nucleotides agree with TRBD2. Germline V gives CDR1 SNHLY, CDR2 FYNNEI. This CDR3 comprises 14 residues. Trimming removed 8 bases from V and 5 bases from J; junction bases left unmatched: 10. CDR3 residues: CASRAGGTQETQYF. The CDR3, as DNA: TGTGCCAGCCGGGCGGGGGGTACCCAGGAGACCCAGTACTTC. Full variable domain (remainder filled in from reference TRBV2 and TRBJ2-5): EPEVTQTPSHQVTQMGQEVILRCVPISNHLYFYWYRQILGQKVEFLVSFYNNEISEKSEIFDDQFSVERPDGSNFTLKIRSTKLEDSAMYFCASRAGGTQETQYFGPGTRLLVL.

This sequence joins TRBV5-1 and TRBJ1-1; 7 bases map to TRBD1. The junction had 5 bases not matched to a gene; V was cut back by 0 bases and J by 3 bases. The germline V gene has CDR1 SGHRS and CDR2 YFSETQ. CDR3 length equals 15 residues. DNA of the CDR3: TGCGCCAGCAGCTTGGCCGACAGGGCGGACACTGAAGCTTTCTTT. Protein: CASSLADRADTEAFF.

This clone was seen just once. The chain is built from TRBV10-3 and TRBJ2-5, with a possible D match to TRBD2 (5 bases). The germline CDR1 and CDR2 sequences are ENHRY and SYGVKD. V shed 3 bases and J shed 2 bases, with 13 bases lying between them. The CDR3 is 15 residues long. This chain's CDR3 is CAISDMWGEQETQYF. The CDR3 nucleotides are TGTGCCATCAGTGATATGTGGGGAGAACAAGAGACCCAGTACTTC.

Of note for this clone: Other DNA sequences in the same sample also yield this CDR3. The chain recombines TRBV18 with TRBJ2-3; 13 bases are a match to TRBD2. The germline V gene has CDR1 KGHSH and CDR2 LQKENI. V shed 3 bases, J shed 3 bases, and the junction held 0 bases outside the gene matches. The CDR3 has 15 residues. CDR3 bases: TGTGCCAGCTCACCGACTAGCGGGGGGACAGATACGCAGTATTTT. Its translation: CASSPTSGGTDTQYF. The variable domain in full, completed from reference TRBV18 and TRBJ2-3, reads NAGVMQNPRHLVRRRGQEARLRCSPMKGHSHVYWYRQLPEEGLKFMVYLQKENIIDESGMPKERFSAEFPKEGPSILRIQQVVRGDSAAYFCASSPTSGGTDTQYFGPGTRLTVL.

This chain links TRBV7-2 with TRBJ1-4; D unclear. The CDR3 contains 15 residues. V was trimmed by 6 bases and J by 0 bases, leaving 11 bases between them. CDR1 is SGHTA and CDR2 is FQGNSA in the germline V gene. The CDR3 region has the DNA TGTGCCAGCAGGTCACGGGGAGCAACTAATGAAAAACTGTTTTTT. Its protein product is CASRSRGATNEKLFF. Variable domain in full (rest from reference TRBV7-2 and TRBJ1-4): GAGVSQSPSNKVTEKGKDVELRCDPISGHTALYWYRQSLGQGLEFLIYFQGNSAPDKSGLPSDRFSAERTGGSVSTLTIQRTQQEDSAVYLCASRSRGATNEKLFFGSGTQLSVL.

The chain couples TRBV30 to TRBJ1-1, with D perhaps matching TRBD1 (5 bases). Per the germline V gene, CDR1 is GTSNPN and CDR2 is SVGIG (reference sequence). The CDR3 has 15 residues. V was trimmed by 0 bases and J by 0 bases, leaving 11 bases between them. The CDR3: CAWSVFGGMNTEAFF. CDR3 bases: TGTGCCTGGAGTGTATTCGGGGGAATGAACACTGAAGCTTTCTTT.

The chain is built from TRBV7-2 and TRBJ2-5; 8 bases line up with TRBD2. The CDR3 runs 16 residues. The V gene end was trimmed by 1 base and the J gene end by 4 bases; junction bases not matched to a gene: 8. The germline V gene has CDR1 SGHTA and CDR2 FQGNSA. This chain's CDR3 is CASSLDRAGGLETQYF. The CDR3 nucleotides are TGTGCCAGCAGCTTAGACCGGGCGGGGGGTCTAGAGACCCAGTACTTC. Looking up the rest from reference TRBV7-2 and TRBJ2-5 gives the full variable domain: GAGVSQSPSNKVTEKGKDVELRCDPISGHTALYWYRQSLGQGLEFLIYFQGNSAPDKSGLPSDRFSAERTGGSVSTLTIQRTQQEDSAVYLCASSLDRAGGLETQYFGPGTRLLVL.

The chain carries TRBV5-1 and TRBJ2-1; 11 bases are a match to TRBD2. The CDR3 is 15 amino acids. CDR1 is SGHRS and CDR2 is YFSETQ in the germline V gene. With 0 bases clipped from V and 8 bases from J, the junction kept 4 bases outside the gene matches. This CDR3 reads CASSLELAGGYEQFF. The DNA for the CDR3 is TGCGCCAGCAGCTTGGAATTAGCGGGGGGGTATGAGCAGTTCTTC.

This clone was seen only once. The chain carries TRBV6-5 and TRBJ2-7, with 10 positions matching TRBD1. The CDR3 length is 13 residues. The V and J ends lost 6 bases and 5 bases, in that order; junction bases with no gene match: 4. Looked up from germline, CDR1 is MNHEY and CDR2 is SVGAGI. DNA for the CDR3: TGTGCCAGCAGCGACAGGGGGCAGGACGAGCAGTACTTC. Amino acids: CASSDRGQDEQYF.

This chain links TRBV18 with TRBJ1-3; no clear D. The V gene lost 1 base and the J gene lost 4 bases, with 8 bases spanning the gap. Per germline, CDR1 KGHSH and CDR2 LQKENI. This CDR3 is built from 14 residues. DNA for the CDR3: TGTGCCAGCTCACCACTGCAAGAGGGAAACACCATATATTTT. It yields the protein CASSPLQEGNTIYF. Full variable domain (missing parts from reference TRBV18 and TRBJ1-3): NAGVMQNPRHLVRRRGQEARLRCSPMKGHSHVYWYRQLPEEGLKFMVYLQKENIIDESGMPKERFSAEFPKEGPSILRIQQVVRGDSAAYFCASSPLQEGNTIYFGEGSWLTVV.

The V call is TRBV19, the J call TRBJ1-1, with D possibly TRBD1 on 5 matching bases. Trimming shortened V by 5 bases and J by 4 bases, and 14 bases separated the two germline ends. Germline V gene lookup returns CDR1 LNHDA and CDR2 SQIVND (reference sequence). The CDR3 covers 14 residues. The CDR3 region is CASSSQGRSTEAFF. In DNA, the CDR3 is TGTGCCAGTAGTTCGCAGGGTAGAAGCACTGAAGCTTTCTTT. The variable domain in full, with the rest retrieved from reference TRBV19 and TRBJ1-1, is DGGITQSPKYLFRKEGQNVTLSCEQNLNHDAMYWYRQDPGQGLRLIYYSQIVNDFQKGDIAEGYSVSREKKESFPLTVTSAQKNPTAFYLCASSSQGRSTEAFFGQGTRLTVV.

The gene calls are TRBV12-3 or TRBV12-4 and TRBJ1-4; D is perhaps TRBD1 (5 bases). Trimming pared 2 bases from V and 10 bases from J, leaving 11 bases between. The CDR3 sequence is 13 residues long. CDR3 sequence (DNA): TGTGCCAGCAGTTTATTGGGAAGGGGAAAACTGTTTTTT. Encoded protein: CASSLLGRGKLFF.

This clone has a single count. The chain joins TRBV28 to TRBJ1-1; D unresolved. The V and J ends lost 3 bases and 1 base respectively, with 3 bases between them. This CDR3 is built from 12 residues. The germline V gene encodes CDR1 MDHEN and CDR2 SYDVKM. CDR3 region: CASSFRNTEAFF. The CDR3 DNA reads TGTGCCAGCAGTTTTAGGAACACTGAAGCTTTCTTT.

The V gene is TRBV24-1, the J gene TRBJ2-7, with 8 bases fitting TRBD1. Trimming cost V 6 bases and J 1 base; bases outside gene matches: 4. CDR3 length: 14 amino acids. Germline CDR1 reads KGHDR; CDR2 reads SFDVKD. The CDR3 region is CATSTGGSSYEQYF. In DNA form, the CDR3 reads TGTGCCACCAGTACAGGGGGTTCTTCCTACGAGCAGTACTTC.

The chain links TRBV28 to TRBJ2-7, with D possibly TRBD1 on 5 matching bases. CDR1 is MDHEN and CDR2 is SYDVKM in the germline V gene. The CDR3 covers 14 residues. The V and J ends lost 3 bases and 2 bases respectively, with 11 bases between them. CDR3 region: CASSLGQSPYEQYF. Written as DNA, the CDR3 is TGTGCCAGCAGTTTGGGGCAGTCTCCCTACGAGCAGTACTTC.